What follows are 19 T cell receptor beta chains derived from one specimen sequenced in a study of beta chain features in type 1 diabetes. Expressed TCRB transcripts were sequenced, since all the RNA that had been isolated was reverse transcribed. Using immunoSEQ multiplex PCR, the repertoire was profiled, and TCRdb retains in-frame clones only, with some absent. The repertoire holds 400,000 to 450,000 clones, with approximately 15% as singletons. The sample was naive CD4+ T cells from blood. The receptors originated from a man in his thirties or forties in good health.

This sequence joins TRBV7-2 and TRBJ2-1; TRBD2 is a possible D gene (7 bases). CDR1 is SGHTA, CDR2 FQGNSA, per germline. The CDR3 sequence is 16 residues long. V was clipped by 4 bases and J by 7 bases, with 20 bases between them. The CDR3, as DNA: TGTGCCAGCAGCTCCGCCCCTCCGGGGGGCTGGAATGAGCAGTTCTTC. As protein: CASSSAPPGGWNEQFF.

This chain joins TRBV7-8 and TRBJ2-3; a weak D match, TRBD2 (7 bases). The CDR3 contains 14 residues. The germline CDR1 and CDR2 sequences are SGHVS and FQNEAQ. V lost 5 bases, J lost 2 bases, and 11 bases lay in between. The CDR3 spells CASSQRDNTDTQYF. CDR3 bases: TGTGCCAGCAGCCAGCGGGACAACACAGATACGCAGTATTTT.

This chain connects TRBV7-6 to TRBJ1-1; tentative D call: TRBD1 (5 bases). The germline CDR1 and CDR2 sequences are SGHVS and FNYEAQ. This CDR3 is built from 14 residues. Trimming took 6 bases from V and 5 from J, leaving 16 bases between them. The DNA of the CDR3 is TGTGCCAGCAGTCCAGCGGGACCGGTTACTGAAGCTTTCTTT. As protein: CASSPAGPVTEAFF.

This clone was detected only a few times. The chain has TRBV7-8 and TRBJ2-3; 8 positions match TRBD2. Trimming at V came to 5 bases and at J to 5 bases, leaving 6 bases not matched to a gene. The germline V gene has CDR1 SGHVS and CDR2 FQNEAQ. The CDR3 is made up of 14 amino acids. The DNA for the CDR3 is TGTGCCAGCAGCCTTAGGACTAGCTTAGATACGCAGTATTTT. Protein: CASSLRTSLDTQYF.

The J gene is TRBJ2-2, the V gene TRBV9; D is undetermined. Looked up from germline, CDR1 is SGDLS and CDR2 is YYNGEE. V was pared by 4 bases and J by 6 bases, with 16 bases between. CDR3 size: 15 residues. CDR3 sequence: CASSPTPAASGELFF. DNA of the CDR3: TGTGCCAGCAGCCCAACACCGGCGGCCTCCGGGGAGCTGTTTTTT.

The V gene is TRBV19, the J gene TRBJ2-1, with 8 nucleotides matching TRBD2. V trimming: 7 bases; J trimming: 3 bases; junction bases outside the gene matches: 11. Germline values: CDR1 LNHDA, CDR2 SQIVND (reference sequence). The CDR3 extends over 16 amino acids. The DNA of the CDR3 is TGTGCCAGTAATTTCAAAGGGACTAGTTTCTACAATGAGCAGTTCTTC. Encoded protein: CASNFKGTSFYNEQFF. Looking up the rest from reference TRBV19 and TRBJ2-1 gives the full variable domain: DGGITQSPKYLFRKEGQNVTLSCEQNLNHDAMYWYRQDPGQGLRLIYYSQIVNDFQKGDIAEGYSVSREKKESFPLTVTSAQKNPTAFYLCASNFKGTSFYNEQFFGPGTRLTVL.

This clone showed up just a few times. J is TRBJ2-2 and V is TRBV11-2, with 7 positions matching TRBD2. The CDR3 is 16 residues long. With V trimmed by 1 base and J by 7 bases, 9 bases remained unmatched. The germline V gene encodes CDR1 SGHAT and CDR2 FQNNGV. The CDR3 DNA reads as TGTGCCAGCAGCTTAGTTTCAGCGGGGCGAAGCGGGGAGCTGTTTTTT. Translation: CASSLVSAGRSGELFF. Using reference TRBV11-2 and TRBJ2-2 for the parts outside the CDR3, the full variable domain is EAGVAQSPRYKIIEKRQSVAFWCNPISGHATLYWYQQILGQGPKLLIQFQNNGVVDDSQLPKDRFSAERLKGVDSTLKIQPAKLEDSAVYLCASSLVSAGRSGELFFGEGSRLTVL.

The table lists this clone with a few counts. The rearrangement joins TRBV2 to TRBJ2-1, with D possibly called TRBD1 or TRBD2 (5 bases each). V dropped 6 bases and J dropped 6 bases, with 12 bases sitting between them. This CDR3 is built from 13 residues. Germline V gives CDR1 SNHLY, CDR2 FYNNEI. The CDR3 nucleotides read TGTGCCAGCAGCGAGGGACCCAGCAATGAGCAGTTCTTC. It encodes CASSEGPSNEQFF. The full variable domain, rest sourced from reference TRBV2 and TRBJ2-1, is EPEVTQTPSHQVTQMGQEVILRCVPISNHLYFYWYRQILGQKVEFLVSFYNNEISEKSEIFDDQFSVERPDGSNFTLKIRSTKLEDSAMYFCASSEGPSNEQFFGPGTRLTVL.

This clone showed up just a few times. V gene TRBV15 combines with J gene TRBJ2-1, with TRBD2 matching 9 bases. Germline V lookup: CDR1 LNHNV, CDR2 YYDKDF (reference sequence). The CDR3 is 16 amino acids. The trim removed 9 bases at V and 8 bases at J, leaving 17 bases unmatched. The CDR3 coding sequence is TGTGCCACAAGTCGGTTACCTAGCGGGATTCTGGATGAGCAGTTCTTC. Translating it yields CATSRLPSGILDEQFF.

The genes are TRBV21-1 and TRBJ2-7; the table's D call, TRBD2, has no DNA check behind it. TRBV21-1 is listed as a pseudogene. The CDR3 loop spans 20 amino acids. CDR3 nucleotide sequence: TGTGCCAGCAGCAAAGCCGGGACAGGGGGGACTAGCGGGGCAACCTACGAGCAGTACGTC. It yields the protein CASSKAGTGGTSGATYEQYV.

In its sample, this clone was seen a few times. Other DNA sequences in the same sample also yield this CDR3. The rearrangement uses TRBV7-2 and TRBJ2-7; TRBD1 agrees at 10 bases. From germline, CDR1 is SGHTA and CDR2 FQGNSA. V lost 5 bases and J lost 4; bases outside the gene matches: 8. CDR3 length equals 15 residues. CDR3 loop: CASSLRTGGPYEQYF. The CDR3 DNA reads TGTGCCAGCAGCCTCCGGACAGGGGGTCCGTACGAGCAGTACTTC.

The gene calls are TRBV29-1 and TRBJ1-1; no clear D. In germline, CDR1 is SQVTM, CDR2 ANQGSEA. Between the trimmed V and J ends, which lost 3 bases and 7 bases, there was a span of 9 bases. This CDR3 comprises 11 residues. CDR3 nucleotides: TGCAGCGTTGATTTGGGCAGTGAAGCTTTCTTT. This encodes CSVDLGSEAFF.

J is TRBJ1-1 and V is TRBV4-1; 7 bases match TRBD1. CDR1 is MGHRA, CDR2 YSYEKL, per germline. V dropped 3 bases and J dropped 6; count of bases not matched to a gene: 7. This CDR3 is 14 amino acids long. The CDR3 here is CASSQPPRGSEAFF. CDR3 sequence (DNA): TGCGCCAGCAGCCAGCCCCCCAGGGGGTCTGAAGCTTTCTTT.

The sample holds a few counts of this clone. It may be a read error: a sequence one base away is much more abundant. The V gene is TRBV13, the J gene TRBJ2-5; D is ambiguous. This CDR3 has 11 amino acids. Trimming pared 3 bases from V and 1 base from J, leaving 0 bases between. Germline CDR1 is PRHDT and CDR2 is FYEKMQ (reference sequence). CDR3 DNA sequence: TGTGCCAGCAGCTTCCAAGAGACCCAGTACTTC. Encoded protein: CASSFQETQYF.

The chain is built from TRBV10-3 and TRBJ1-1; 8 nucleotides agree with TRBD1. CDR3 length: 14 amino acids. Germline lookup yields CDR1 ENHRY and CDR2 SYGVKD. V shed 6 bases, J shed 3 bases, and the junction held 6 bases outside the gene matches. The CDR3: CAIRGTGPHTEAFF. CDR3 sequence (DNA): TGTGCCATCAGGGGGACAGGCCCGCACACTGAAGCTTTCTTT.

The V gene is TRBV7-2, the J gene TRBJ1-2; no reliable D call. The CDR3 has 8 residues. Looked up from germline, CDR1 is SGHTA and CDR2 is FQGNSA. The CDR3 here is CANGGYTF. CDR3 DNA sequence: TGTGCTAATGGTGGCTACACCTTC.

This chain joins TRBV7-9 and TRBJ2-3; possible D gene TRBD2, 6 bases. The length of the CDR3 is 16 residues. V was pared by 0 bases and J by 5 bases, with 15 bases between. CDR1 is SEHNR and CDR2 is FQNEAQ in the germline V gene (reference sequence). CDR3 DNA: TGTGCCAGCAGCTTAGCCTCCCATCGGGGAGGAGATACGCAGTATTTT. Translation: CASSLASHRGGDTQYF.

DNA of the CDR3: TGTGCCAGCAGCGACATTGTTGGGACAGGGTCGTACGAGCAGTACTTC. Translating it yields CASSDIVGTGSYEQYF. The chain recombines TRBV25-1 with TRBJ2-7, with 9 bases that match TRBD1. The CDR3 totals 16 residues. The germline gives CDR1 MGHDK, CDR2 SYGVNS. The V gene end was trimmed by 6 bases and the J gene end by 4 bases; junction bases not matched to a gene: 13.

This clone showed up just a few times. CDR3 sequence reads: CASSKRGGYGNQPQHF. Here the CDR3 DNA reads TGTGCCAGCAGCAAGAGAGGGGGCTACGGCAATCAGCCCCAGCATTTT. V gene TRBV2 combines with J gene TRBJ1-5; 7 bases agree with TRBD1. Germline-derived CDR1 and CDR2 are SNHLY and FYNNEI. The trim removed 6 bases at V and 2 bases at J, leaving 10 bases unmatched. This CDR3 region has 16 residues.